These T cell receptor beta chains were read from a single sample in a study of OX40 agonist ivuxolimab in advanced cancers. Here immunoSEQ multiplex PCR was the method, and the copy in TCRdb shows in-frame clones only, minus some. The sample shows about 47,000 clones, around 80% of them seen only once. The specimen comprised CD4+ or CD8+ T cells sorted from blood, sampled in a trial of the OX40 agonist ivuxolimab. The receptors shown here come from an adult with an advanced solid tumor such as melanoma, head and neck, liver or kidney cancer. CDR3s include the opening cysteine and the closing phenylalanine or tryptophan. Each record gives: D gene, V gene, J gene, clone size, CDR3 DNA, CDR3 protein. A D gene is named only where the DNA matches it firmly. Clone size appears in some rows only: once, few, many, or a class for an expanded clone.

>TRBD1|TRBV28|TRBJ1-5|-
TGTGCCAGCAGTCCGGACAGGGAAAATCAGCCCCAGCATTTT
CASSPDRENQPQHF
>-|TRBV9|TRBJ1-2|-
TGTGCCAGCAGCCCCGAGACAGGTCTCAAAGTAAGAGGCTACACCTTC
CASSPETGLKVRGYTF
>-|TRBV6-5|TRBJ2-7|-
TGTGCCAGCAGTTACTCGGGCAGCTACGAGCAGTACTTC
CASSYSGSYEQYF
>-|TRBV10-3|TRBJ2-7|-
TGTGCCATCAGTGAGGGGGACTACGAGCAGTACTTC
CAISEGDYEQYF
>TRBD1|TRBV19|TRBJ1-2|-
TGTGCCAGTAGTATCGATCCAGGACAGGGAACTTACTATGGCTACACCTTC
CASSIDPGQGTYYGYTF
>-|TRBV28|TRBJ2-7|-
TGTGCCAGCAGTTTAACTTCCGAGCAGTACTTC
CASSLTSEQYF
>-|TRBV28|TRBJ2-7|-
TGTGCCAGCAGTTTCGGGGGTTTCGAGCAGTACTTC
CASSFGGFEQYF
>-|TRBV5-1|TRBJ2-7|-
TGCGCCAGCAGCTTGGAACCAGGGTTCGAGCAGTACTTC
CASSLEPGFEQYF
>TRBD1|TRBV4-3|TRBJ2-3|-
TGCGCCAGCAGCACCGGGACAGCCTCGACCTTACCCACAGATACGCAGTATTTT
CASSTGTASTLPTDTQYF
>TRBD1|TRBV5-8|TRBJ1-2|-
TGTGCCAGCAGCTTTGGGACAGACGTACCATTCTATGGCTACACCTTC
CASSFGTDVPFYGYTF
>-|TRBV4-2|TRBJ1-1|-
TGTGCCAGCAGCCAAGAAACAGGTATGAACACTGAAGCTTTCTTT
CASSQETGMNTEAFF
>-|TRBV27|TRBJ2-7|few
TGTGCCAGCAGACTACAGGGACCGTTCTCCTACGAGCAGTACTTC
CASRLQGPFSYEQYF
>-|TRBV28|TRBJ1-5|-
TGTGCCAGCAGTTTAAATGGGGATCAGCCCCAGCATTTT
CASSLNGDQPQHF
>-|TRBV7-9|TRBJ1-1|-
TGTGCCAGCAGCCAGTTTTCGCCGGGACTAAAAGCTTTCTTT
CASSQFSPGLKAFF
>-|TRBV7-6|TRBJ2-7|-
TGTGCCAGCAGCACTAACAGGGTCGGGGGCTCCTACGAGCAGTACTTC
CASSTNRVGGSYEQYF
>-|TRBV15|TRBJ1-2|-
TGTGCCACCAGCAGAGATCATAGCTTCGCAGGCTACACCTTC
CATSRDHSFAGYTF
>-|TRBV30|TRBJ2-2|-
TGTGCCTGGAGTTATGGGACAAACACCGGGGAGCTGTTTTTT
CAWSYGTNTGELFF
>-|TRBV27|TRBJ1-2|-
TGTGCCAGCAGCGAACATTGGGGCAACAACTATGGCTACACCTTC
CASSEHWGNNYGYTF
>-|TRBV19|TRBJ1-2|-
TGTGCCAGTAGTCCTCGACAACCCCTCGACCATGGCTACACCTTC
CASSPRQPLDHGYTF
>TRBD2|TRBV19|TRBJ2-5|-
TGTGCCAGTACGGCTAGCGGGGGGGATTACCAAGAGACCCAGTACTTC
CASTASGGDYQETQYF
>-|TRBV5-5|TRBJ1-3|-
TGTGCCAGCAGCGAAAGACCGGGGAACTCTGGAAACACCATATATTTT
CASSERPGNSGNTIYF
>-|TRBV7-6|TRBJ2-7|-
TGTGCCAGCGGCCCTCCCAGTCCAGTCGAGCAGTACTTC
CASGPPSPVEQYF
>-|TRBV5-1|TRBJ1-2|-
TGCGCCACCACCACAGACCAGGGGGGCTACACCTTC
CATTTDQGGYTF
>TRBD2|TRBV30|TRBJ2-1|-
TGTGCCTGGAACAGCGGGACTAGCTCCTACAATGAGCAGTTCTTC
CAWNSGTSSYNEQFF
>TRBD1|TRBV28|TRBJ2-7|-
TGTGCCAGCAGTTCGATGACAGGGAGTCGGGAGCAGTACTTC
CASSSMTGSREQYF